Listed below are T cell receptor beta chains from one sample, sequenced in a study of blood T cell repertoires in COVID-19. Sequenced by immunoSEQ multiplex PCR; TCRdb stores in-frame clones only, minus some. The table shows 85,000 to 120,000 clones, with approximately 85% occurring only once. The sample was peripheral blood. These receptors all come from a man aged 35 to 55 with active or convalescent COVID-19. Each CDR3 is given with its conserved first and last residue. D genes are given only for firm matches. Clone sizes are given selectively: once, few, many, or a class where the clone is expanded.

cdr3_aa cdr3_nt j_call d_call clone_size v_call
CASSLVSGTGLSPLHF TGTGCCAGCAGCTTAGTTTCCGGGACAGGGCTTTCACCCCTCCACTTT TRBJ1-6 TRBD1 NA TRBV13
CASGSRDTNYGYTF TGTGCTAGTGGTTCCAGGGACACTAACTATGGCTACACCTTC TRBJ1-2 NA NA TRBV12-5
CASSEVLTGELFF TGCGCCAGCAGTGAGGTCCTCACCGGGGAGCTGTTTTTT TRBJ2-2 NA NA TRBV10-1
CASSTSGVGYTF TGTGCCAGCAGTACATCAGGGGTTGGCTACACCTTC TRBJ1-2 NA few TRBV27
CATRPGGTGESEAFF TGTGCCACCCGGCCGGGTGGGACAGGGGAGTCGGAAGCTTTCTTT TRBJ1-1 TRBD1 NA TRBV24-1
CASSTGLWSPLHF TGTGCCAGCTCGACAGGTCTTTGGTCACCCCTCCACTTT TRBJ1-6 NA NA TRBV27
CASSGGGAPDTQYF TGTGCCAGCAGCGGCGGGGGGGCCCCGGATACGCAGTATTTT TRBJ2-3 TRBD2 NA TRBV9
CASSSIHSLAGGSNEQFF TGTGCCAGCAGCTCAATTCATTCACTAGCGGGGGGGAGCAATGAGCAGTTCTTC TRBJ2-1 TRBD2 NA TRBV7-3
CASSQAGVVEAHGYTF TGTGCCAGCAGCCAAGCAGGGGTAGTGGAAGCTCATGGCTACACCTTC TRBJ1-2 NA NA TRBV3-1/TRBV3-2
CASSLVAGKYEQYF TGTGCCAGCAGCTTGGTAGCGGGGAAATACGAGCAGTACTTC TRBJ2-7 TRBD2 NA TRBV5-5
CASSVVMGGTEAFF TGTGCCAGCAGCGTAGTGATGGGGGGCACTGAAGCTTTCTTT TRBJ1-1 NA NA TRBV9
CASSLAGQHYGYTF TGTGCCAGCAGCTTAGCGGGACAGCACTATGGCTACACCTTC TRBJ1-2 TRBD1 few TRBV7-2
CASSLLATNEKLFF TGCGCCAGCAGCTTGCTTGCAACTAATGAAAAACTGTTTTTT TRBJ1-4 NA NA TRBV5-1
CASSTTGENTGELFF TGTGCCAGCAGCACGACAGGGGAAAACACCGGGGAGCTGTTTTTT TRBJ2-2 TRBD1 NA TRBV11-2
CASSSPGLAGVSSYNEQFF TGTGCCAGCAGCTCCCCCGGACTAGCGGGGGTCAGCTCCTACAATGAGCAGTTCTTC TRBJ2-1 TRBD2 NA TRBV7-2
CASSPGDYNSPLHF TGTGCCAGCAGTCCGGGGGACTATAATTCACCCCTCCACTTT TRBJ1-6 NA NA TRBV6-5
CASSDRVLDTQYF TGTGCCAGCAGTGACAGGGTTTTAGATACGCAGTATTTT TRBJ2-3 TRBD1 NA TRBV5-4